Listed below are T cell receptor beta chains from one sample, sequenced in a study of control samples from healthy donors and cancer patients. Generated by immunoSEQ multiplex PCR, the TCRdb table keeps only in-frame clones and is missing some. The sample lists 100,000 to 150,000 clones, around 86% occurring once. Sequencing input: blood. The receptors stem from a man aged 40-55 years in good health. Each CDR3 is given with its conserved first and last residue. The D gene is left open where the match is weak. Clone size is stated in some rows and not others, as once, few, many or a class when expanded.

j_gene: TRBJ1-5; len: 15; abundance: -; v_gene: TRBV5-1; d_gene: TRBD1; CDR3nt: TGCGCCAGCAGCTTGGATACAGGGGGCAATCAGCCCCAGCATTTT; CDR3aa: CASSLDTGGNQPQHF
j_gene: TRBJ1-4; len: 10; abundance: -; v_gene: TRBV29-1; d_gene: -; CDR3nt: TGCAGCGTCAGAAATGAAAAACTGTTTTTT; CDR3aa: CSVRNEKLFF
j_gene: TRBJ1-2; len: 13; abundance: -; v_gene: TRBV30; d_gene: -; CDR3nt: TGTGCCTCCGAGCCCGGGACTTTCTATGGCTACACCTTC; CDR3aa: CASEPGTFYGYTF
j_gene: TRBJ2-1; len: 12; abundance: -; v_gene: TRBV6-2/TRBV6-3; d_gene: TRBD1; CDR3nt: TGTGCCAGCAGCGACAGGGGGGATGAGCAGTTCTTC; CDR3aa: CASSDRGDEQFF
j_gene: TRBJ1-2; len: 14; abundance: -; v_gene: TRBV19; d_gene: -; CDR3nt: TGTGCCAGTAGTATGGGGGCAACTAACTATGGCTACACCTTC; CDR3aa: CASSMGATNYGYTF
j_gene: TRBJ1-2; len: 13; abundance: -; v_gene: TRBV7-2; d_gene: -; CDR3nt: TGTGCCAGCAGCTTACAGTCGATGAGTGGCTACACCTTC; CDR3aa: CASSLQSMSGYTF
j_gene: TRBJ1-1; len: 11; abundance: once; v_gene: TRBV5-3; d_gene: -; CDR3nt: TGTGCCAGAAGCCCCGACACTGAAGCTTTCTTT; CDR3aa: CARSPDTEAFF
j_gene: TRBJ2-7; len: 14; abundance: -; v_gene: TRBV5-5; d_gene: TRBD1; CDR3nt: TGTGCCAGCAGCTACGACAGGGGTACCTACGAGCAGTACTTC; CDR3aa: CASSYDRGTYEQYF
j_gene: TRBJ2-3; len: 12; abundance: -; v_gene: TRBV25-1; d_gene: -; CDR3nt: TGTGCCAGCAGTTGGGGGAGGGATACGCAGTATTTT; CDR3aa: CASSWGRDTQYF
j_gene: TRBJ1-6; len: 14; abundance: once; v_gene: TRBV7-2; d_gene: TRBD1; CDR3nt: TGTGCCAGCAGCTTAAACAGGGGTAATTCACCCCTCCACTTT; CDR3aa: CASSLNRGNSPLHF
j_gene: TRBJ2-7; len: 15; abundance: -; v_gene: TRBV12-1; d_gene: -; CDR3nt: TGTGCCAGCAGAATCCTCGTGGGGCCAGCCTACGAGCAGTACTTC; CDR3aa: CASRILVGPAYEQYF
j_gene: TRBJ1-2; len: 14; abundance: -; v_gene: TRBV24-1; d_gene: TRBD1; CDR3nt: TGTGCCACCAGTGATACCCAGGGGGCTGGTGGCTACACCTTC; CDR3aa: CATSDTQGAGGYTF
j_gene: TRBJ1-1; len: 16; abundance: few; v_gene: TRBV5-1; d_gene: -; CDR3nt: TGCGCCAGCAGCTCCCCGCAGCCAAACATGAACACTGAAGCTTTCTTT; CDR3aa: CASSSPQPNMNTEAFF
j_gene: TRBJ2-1; len: 16; abundance: -; v_gene: TRBV5-1; d_gene: TRBD1; CDR3nt: TGCGCCAGCAGCCCCCAGGGACAGGGGGCAAACAATGAGCAGTTCTTC; CDR3aa: CASSPQGQGANNEQFF
j_gene: TRBJ2-7; len: 13; abundance: -; v_gene: TRBV30; d_gene: TRBD1; CDR3nt: TGTGCCTGGAGCAGGGACAGGGGGCGCGAGCAGTACTTC; CDR3aa: CAWSRDRGREQYF
j_gene: TRBJ2-5; len: 15; abundance: -; v_gene: TRBV4-1; d_gene: TRBD2; CDR3nt: TGCGCCAGCAGCCGCCGACTAGCGGGCGAAGAGACCCAGTACTTC; CDR3aa: CASSRRLAGEETQYF
j_gene: TRBJ2-3; len: 15; abundance: -; v_gene: TRBV7-2; d_gene: TRBD2; CDR3nt: TGTGCCAGCAGCTTAGCGCGGGGGGGCCTCGATACGCAGTATTTT; CDR3aa: CASSLARGGLDTQYF
j_gene: TRBJ1-5; len: 13; abundance: few; v_gene: TRBV20-1; d_gene: -; CDR3nt: TGCAGTGCTAGTCCCGTGCCTGGTCAGCCCCAGCATTTT; CDR3aa: CSASPVPGQPQHF
j_gene: TRBJ1-2; len: 13; abundance: -; v_gene: TRBV10-2; d_gene: TRBD1; CDR3nt: TGCGCCAGCAGTGGGACAGGAGACTATGGCTACACCTTC; CDR3aa: CASSGTGDYGYTF
j_gene: TRBJ2-4; len: 16; abundance: -; v_gene: TRBV9; d_gene: -; CDR3nt: TGTGCCAGCAGCGAGGGGGAAAGGACAGACAAAAACATTCAGTACTTC; CDR3aa: CASSEGERTDKNIQYF
j_gene: TRBJ1-2; len: 14; abundance: -; v_gene: TRBV9; d_gene: -; CDR3nt: TGTGCCAGCAGAGGTCTCCAGGGGAGCTATGGCTACACCTTC; CDR3aa: CASRGLQGSYGYTF
j_gene: TRBJ2-3; len: 16; abundance: -; v_gene: TRBV7-3; d_gene: -; CDR3nt: TGTGCCAGCAGCCTCCAAGGGGGTAGGAGCACAGATACGCAGTATTTT; CDR3aa: CASSLQGGRSTDTQYF
j_gene: TRBJ2-4; len: 14; abundance: -; v_gene: TRBV5-4; d_gene: -; CDR3nt: TGTGCCAGCAGCGCACCGACGCGTCCATTAATTCAGTACTTC; CDR3aa: CASSAPTRPLIQYF
j_gene: TRBJ1-4; len: 16; abundance: -; v_gene: TRBV6-1; d_gene: -; CDR3nt: TGTGCCAGCAGTGAAAGGCGGGGGGGCCCTGGCGAAAAACTGTTTTTT; CDR3aa: CASSERRGGPGEKLFF
j_gene: TRBJ2-6; len: 16; abundance: -; v_gene: TRBV19; d_gene: -; CDR3nt: TGTGCCAGTAGGGCGGGACTGAGCTCTGGGGCCAACGTCCTGACTTTC; CDR3aa: CASRAGLSSGANVLTF
j_gene: TRBJ2-5; len: 15; abundance: -; v_gene: TRBV9; d_gene: -; CDR3nt: TGTGCCAGCAGCGCGGGGGGCCTGGTTCTCGAGACCCAGTACTTC; CDR3aa: CASSAGGLVLETQYF
j_gene: TRBJ2-6; len: 20; abundance: -; v_gene: TRBV23-1; d_gene: TRBD1; CDR3nt: TGCGCCAGCAGTCAATCGGCAGTCGGACAGGGGGCAACTGGGGCCAACGTCCTGACTTTC; CDR3aa: CASSQSAVGQGATGANVLTF
j_gene: TRBJ1-6; len: 13; abundance: -; v_gene: TRBV28; d_gene: -; CDR3nt: TGTGCCAGCACCAGCGTTCGGAATTCACCCCTCCACTTT; CDR3aa: CASTSVRNSPLHF
j_gene: TRBJ1-4; len: 14; abundance: -; v_gene: TRBV11-2; d_gene: TRBD1; CDR3nt: TGTGCCAGCAGCTTTAAGGGGACAGAGGCAAAACTGTTTTTT; CDR3aa: CASSFKGTEAKLFF
j_gene: TRBJ2-4; len: 15; abundance: -; v_gene: TRBV5-1; d_gene: TRBD1; CDR3nt: TGCGCCAGCAGCTTGGGGGGGACAGTTGGAAACATTCAGTACTTC; CDR3aa: CASSLGGTVGNIQYF
j_gene: TRBJ2-1; len: 17; abundance: -; v_gene: TRBV6-6; d_gene: -; CDR3nt: TGTGCCAGCACTCGACTAGGTGGGGGTAGCTCCTACAATGAGCAGTTCTTC; CDR3aa: CASTRLGGGSSYNEQFF
j_gene: TRBJ1-2; len: 13; abundance: -; v_gene: TRBV5-1; d_gene: -; CDR3nt: TGCGCCAGCAGCCAGACTTCTAACTATGGCTACACCTTC; CDR3aa: CASSQTSNYGYTF
j_gene: TRBJ1-2; len: 15; abundance: -; v_gene: TRBV5-4; d_gene: TRBD1; CDR3nt: TGTGCCAGCAGCATAGGACAGGGGGCATACTATGGCTACACCTTC; CDR3aa: CASSIGQGAYYGYTF
j_gene: TRBJ1-4; len: 17; abundance: -; v_gene: TRBV7-9; d_gene: -; CDR3nt: TGTGCCAGCAGCAAGGCGGGGGGGCTTGCCTCTAATGAAAAACTGTTTTTT; CDR3aa: CASSKAGGLASNEKLFF
j_gene: TRBJ1-6; len: 17; abundance: -; v_gene: TRBV30; d_gene: TRBD1; CDR3nt: TGTGCCTGGAGTGCCCAAGACAGGGGTTCGTTTATTTCACCCCTCCACTTT; CDR3aa: CAWSAQDRGSFISPLHF
j_gene: TRBJ2-3; len: 15; abundance: -; v_gene: TRBV12-5; d_gene: -; CDR3nt: TGTGCTAGTGGTTTGGTACAGCTACCCACAGATACGCAGTATTTT; CDR3aa: CASGLVQLPTDTQYF
j_gene: TRBJ2-1; len: 17; abundance: few; v_gene: TRBV6-2/TRBV6-3; d_gene: TRBD2; CDR3nt: TGTGCCAGCAGTTATGGTCATCGGCGGGGGGGGTACAATGAGCAGTTCTTC; CDR3aa: CASSYGHRRGGYNEQFF
j_gene: TRBJ2-5; len: 15; abundance: -; v_gene: TRBV3-1/TRBV3-2; d_gene: TRBD1; CDR3nt: TGTGCCAGCAGCCAGGCCGGGACAGGGCAAAAGACCCAGTACTTC; CDR3aa: CASSQAGTGQKTQYF
j_gene: TRBJ2-5; len: 15; abundance: -; v_gene: TRBV6-2/TRBV6-3; d_gene: -; CDR3nt: TGTGCCAGCAGTGCGAACAGGGCACGTCAAGAGACCCAGTACTTC; CDR3aa: CASSANRARQETQYF
j_gene: TRBJ2-5; len: 15; abundance: -; v_gene: TRBV5-1; d_gene: -; CDR3nt: TGCGCCAGCAGCTTGGGTAGGGCTTCGCTCGGGACCCAGTACTTC; CDR3aa: CASSLGRASLGTQYF
j_gene: TRBJ1-4; len: 14; abundance: -; v_gene: TRBV7-9; d_gene: -; CDR3nt: TGTGCCAGCAGCTTAGACAGAGCCAATGAAAAACTGTTTTTT; CDR3aa: CASSLDRANEKLFF